These 3 T cell receptor beta chains were sequenced from one sample in a study of beta chain features in type 1 diabetes. Sequenced material consisted of expressed TCRB transcripts (all of the isolated RNA was reverse transcribed). Measured with immunoSEQ multiplex PCR; TCRdb has only the in-frame clones, and not every one. The table records more than 130,000 clones, less than 9% of them present only once. Sequenced input: central memory CD4+ T cells from blood. The receptors were gathered from a woman aged 30 to 39 in good health.

In nucleotides, the CDR3 is TGTGCCAGCAGCTCGCCTAGGGAGGCCAAAAACATTCAGTACTTC. It encodes CASSSPREAKNIQYF. V is TRBV11-2 and J is TRBJ2-4, with D possibly TRBD2 on 5 matching bases. CDR3 length: 15 residues. Germline CDR1 and CDR2: SGHAT and FQNNGV. With 4 bases removed from V and 1 base from J, the gap between germline ends came to 11 bases.

This clone was counted only a few times. The chain employs TRBV9 and TRBJ2-3, with 7 bases that match TRBD2. The CDR3 runs 16 residues. The V segment lost 2 bases and the J segment 3 bases; nucleotides outside the gene matches: 9. CDR1 SGDLS and CDR2 YYNGEE come from the germline V gene. CDR3 in DNA: TGTGCCAGCAGCGTGCTCTCGGGAGCGGGGACAGATACGCAGTATTTT. Translation: CASSVLSGAGTDTQYF.

This clone has more than one count but fewer than ten. The V and J genes are TRBV7-3 and TRBJ2-2; D unclear. CDR3 length: 15 residues. From germline, CDR1 is SGHTA and CDR2 FQGTGA. V was trimmed by 6 bases and J by 1 base, leaving 12 bases between them. CDR3 amino acids: CASRETAGNTGELFF. The CDR3 DNA sequence: TGTGCCAGCAGGGAAACGGCAGGGAACACCGGGGAGCTGTTTTTT.